Below, 9 T cell receptor beta chains from the same sample are listed, as sequenced in a study of T cells in Graves' hyperthyroidism and ophthalmopathy. From RNA transcripts, TCR beta CDR3 regions were amplified. A set of HTBI primers served as the primers for a first-round RT-PCR of the TCR CDR3. Via MiXCR, TCRdb re-called the multiplex PCR reads, giving one row per CDR3 protein. The data contain under 800,000 distinct CDR3 sequences, approximately 14% of them singletons. Sequenced sample: blood. The receptors were gathered from a woman aged 18-29 years with Graves' hyperthyroidism.

This clonotype has a handful of counts. The V and J genes are TRBV28 and TRBJ2-1, with D possibly matching TRBD2 (6 bases). Trimming shortened V by 3 bases and J by 3 bases, and 12 bases separated the two germline ends. The CDR3 length is 15 residues. From germline, CDR1 is MDHEN and CDR2 SYDVKM. DNA for the CDR3: TGTGCCAGCAGTTTCGGCGCGGGGCACTACAATGAGCAGTTCTTC. Its protein is CASSFGAGHYNEQFF.

This clonotype was counted at least ten times. This chain uses TRBV7-9 with TRBJ1-1, with D uncertain. The CDR3 has 11 residues. Trimming stripped 1 base from V and 11 bases from J, with 8 bases between. Germline V gene sequence: CDR1 SEHNR, CDR2 FQNEAQ (reference sequence). The CDR3 reads CASSLEFLAFF. The DNA for the CDR3 is TGTGCCAGCAGCTTAGAGTTTTTGGCTTTCTTT.

This clonotype has only a few counts. The V gene is TRBV19, the J gene TRBJ2-1; maybe TRBD2 (6 bases). CDR1 is LNHDA and CDR2 is SQIVND in the germline V gene (reference sequence). The ends were cut back, 1 base at V and 9 bases at J, with 22 bases in the middle. The CDR3 totals 17 residues. The CDR3 DNA is TGTGCCAGTAGTATAGGGGGGGTGGAGGAGTGGTTGGGTGAGCAGTTCTTC. Amino acid sequence: CASSIGGVEEWLGEQFF.

This clonotype was counted ten times or more. This sequence joins TRBV6-2 or TRBV6-3 and TRBJ2-5; 12 bases align to TRBD2. This CDR3 contains 15 residues. Trimming removed 2 bases from V and 4 bases from J; junction bases left unmatched: 2. The germline V gene encodes CDR1 MNHEY and CDR2 SVGEGT. The CDR3 is CASSYLLAGGETQYF. The CDR3 DNA reads as TGTGCCAGCAGTTACCTACTAGCGGGAGGAGAGACCCAGTACTTC.

This clonotype was detected ten times or more. The rearrangement uses TRBV28 and TRBJ2-2; TRBD1 agrees at 8 bases. After removal of 7 bases from V and 3 bases from J, the junction contained 10 bases not matched to a gene. The V gene's germline CDR1 is MDHEN and CDR2 SYDVKM. The CDR3 is made up of 16 amino acids. CDR3 in DNA: TGTGCCAGCACTCCTATCCAGGGGGCGCACACCGGGGAGCTGTTTTTT. As protein: CASTPIQGAHTGELFF.

This clonotype has a handful of counts. The gene calls are TRBV5-6 and TRBJ2-5; 9 bases align to TRBD1. The CDR3 consists of 14 residues. Germline CDR1 is SGHDT and CDR2 is YYEEEE. V lost 4 bases, J lost 4 bases, and 5 bases stayed unmatched. This chain's CDR3 is CASSIGTGLETQYF. CDR3 DNA sequence: TGTGCCAGCAGCATAGGGACAGGGCTAGAGACCCAGTACTTC. The entire variable domain, with the rest obtained from reference TRBV5-6 and TRBJ2-5, is as follows: DAGVTQSPTHLIKTRGQQVTLRCSPKSGHDTVSWYQQALGQGPQFIFQYYEEEERQRGNFPDRFSGHQFPNYSSELNVNALLLGDSALYLCASSIGTGLETQYFGPGTRLLVL.

The chain recombines TRBV7-8 with TRBJ1-2, with D perhaps TRBD1 (6 bases). Germline V lookup: CDR1 SGHVS, CDR2 FQNEAQ. CDR3 size: 17 residues. Trimming removed 0 bases from V and 0 bases from J, with 14 bases in between. As DNA, the CDR3 is TGTGCCAGCAGCTTAGCGAGGACAGCCGGAGCTAACTATGGCTACACCTTC. The encoded protein is CASSLARTAGANYGYTF.

This clonotype was picked up many times. This chain uses TRBV7-2 with TRBJ1-1; D uncertain. There are 15 residues in the CDR3. CDR1 is SGHTA and CDR2 is FQGNSA in the germline V gene. V was trimmed by 5 bases and J by 4 bases, leaving 17 bases between them. Here the CDR3 reads CASSLLESTVTEAFF. The CDR3 DNA follows: TGTGCCAGCAGCCTACTGGAGTCGACCGTCACTGAAGCTTTCTTT.

V gene TRBV19 combines with J gene TRBJ1-1; 7 bases match TRBD1. Germline CDR1 and CDR2: LNHDA and SQIVND (reference sequence). The ends lost 6 bases at V and 2 bases at J; junction bases unmatched: 12. The CDR3 has 16 residues. For the CDR3, the DNA is TGTGCCAGTAGCCAAGCGGGGGGGACAGCCAACACTGAAGCTTTCTTT. Its protein product is CASSQAGGTANTEAFF.